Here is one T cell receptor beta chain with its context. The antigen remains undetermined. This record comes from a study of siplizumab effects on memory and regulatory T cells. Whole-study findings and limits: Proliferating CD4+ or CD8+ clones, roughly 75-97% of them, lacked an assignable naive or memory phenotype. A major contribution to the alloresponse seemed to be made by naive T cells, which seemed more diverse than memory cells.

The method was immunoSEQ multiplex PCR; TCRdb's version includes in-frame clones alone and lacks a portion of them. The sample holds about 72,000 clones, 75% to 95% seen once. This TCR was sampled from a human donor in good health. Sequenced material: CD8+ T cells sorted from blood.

The CDR3 coding sequence is TGTGCCAGCAGCCTGGGACAGGGGGCGACCACTGAAGCTTTCTTT. This codes for CASSLGQGATTEAFF. V and J are TRBV7-9 and TRBJ1-1; 12 bases are shared with TRBD1. The CDR3 extends over 15 amino acids. Germline assignment: CDR1 SEHNR and CDR2 FQNEAQ (reference sequence). J was trimmed by 4 bases and V by 5 bases; bases with no gene match: 5.